Detailed here is one TCR beta chain. Its antigen is undetermined. This sample was taken from a study of cytomegalovirus exposure and HLA in healthy donors. The PCR had 60 Vbeta and 13 Jbeta primers. The repertoire was sequenced with immunoSEQ multiplex PCR; TCRdb's copy has only in-frame clones and lacks some. Counted here are roughly 70,000 clones, around 80% occurring once; the ten biggest clones make up 1.9%. While unrecorded immune exposures were likely, the donors were nominally healthy when sampled. In germline, CDR1 is SGHTA, CDR2 FQGNSA. The junction had 5 bases not matched to a gene; V was cut back by 1 base and J by 5 bases. The CDR3 is made up of 15 amino acids. General study findings and limits: With later analysis, a missense DCLRE1C variant became linked to TCR beta V- and J-gene trimming.

Input material: PBMCs. The J gene is TRBJ1-2, the V gene TRBV7-2; 9 nucleotides align to TRBD1. This TCR came from a man aged 18 to 35 in good health and CMV-seronegative. The CDR3 nucleotides read TGTGCCAGCAGCTTAGTACAGGGGGCCGCGTATGGCTACACCTTC. Protein: CASSLVQGAAYGYTF.